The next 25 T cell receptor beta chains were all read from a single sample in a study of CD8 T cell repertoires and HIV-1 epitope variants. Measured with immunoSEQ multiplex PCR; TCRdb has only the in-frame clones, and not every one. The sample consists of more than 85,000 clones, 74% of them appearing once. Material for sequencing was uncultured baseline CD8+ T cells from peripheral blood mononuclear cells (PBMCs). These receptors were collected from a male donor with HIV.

The CDR3 DNA reads TGTGCCAGTAGCAAGTTGGGGCCTTACAATGAGCAGTTCTTC. Protein product: CASSKLGPYNEQFF. V is TRBV19 and J is TRBJ2-1; weak D call: TRBD1 (5 bases). V gave up 6 bases and J gave up 4 bases, with 13 bases separating them. Germline V CDR1 and CDR2: LNHDA, SQIVND (reference sequence). The length of the CDR3 is 14 residues.

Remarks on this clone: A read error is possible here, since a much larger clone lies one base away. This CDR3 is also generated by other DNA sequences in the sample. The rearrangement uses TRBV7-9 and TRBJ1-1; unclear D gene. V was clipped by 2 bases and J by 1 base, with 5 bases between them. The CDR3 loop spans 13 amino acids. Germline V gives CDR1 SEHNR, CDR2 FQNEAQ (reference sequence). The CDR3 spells CASSLSENTEAFF. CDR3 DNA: TGTGCCAGCAGCTTATCTGAGAACACTGAAGCTTTCTTT.

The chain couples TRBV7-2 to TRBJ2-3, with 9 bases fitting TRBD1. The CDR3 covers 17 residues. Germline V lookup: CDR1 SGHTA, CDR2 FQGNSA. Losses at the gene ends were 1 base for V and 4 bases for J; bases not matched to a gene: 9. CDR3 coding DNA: TGTGCCAGCAGCTTAGTAGGAGGGGACAGGGTCCCAGATACGCAGTATTTT. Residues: CASSLVGGDRVPDTQYF.

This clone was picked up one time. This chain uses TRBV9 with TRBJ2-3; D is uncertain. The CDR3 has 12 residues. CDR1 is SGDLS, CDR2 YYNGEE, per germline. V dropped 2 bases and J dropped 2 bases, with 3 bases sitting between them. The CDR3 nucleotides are TGTGCCAGCAGCGTTAACACAGATACGCAGTATTTT. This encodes CASSVNTDTQYF.

CDR3 protein: CSLTQGQGAVPTDTQYF. The CDR3 DNA reads as TGCAGCCTGACCCAAGGACAGGGGGCGGTCCCCACAGATACGCAGTATTTT. The genes are TRBV29-1 and TRBJ2-3; 11 nucleotides agree with TRBD1. The CDR3 loop spans 17 amino acids. Germline lookup yields CDR1 SQVTM and CDR2 ANQGSEA. The junction had 15 bases not matched to a gene; V was cut back by 8 bases and J by 2 bases.

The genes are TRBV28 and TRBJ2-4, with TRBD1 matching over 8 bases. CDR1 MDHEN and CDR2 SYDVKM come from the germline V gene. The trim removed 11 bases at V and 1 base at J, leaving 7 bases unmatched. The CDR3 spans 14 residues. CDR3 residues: CAGQGKGAKNIQYF. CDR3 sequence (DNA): TGTGCCGGACAGGGTAAGGGGGCCAAAAACATTCAGTACTTC.

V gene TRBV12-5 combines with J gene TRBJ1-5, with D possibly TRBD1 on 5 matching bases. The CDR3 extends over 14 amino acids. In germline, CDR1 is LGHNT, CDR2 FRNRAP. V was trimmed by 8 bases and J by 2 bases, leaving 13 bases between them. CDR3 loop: CASQGPPGNQPQHF. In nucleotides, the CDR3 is TGTGCTAGTCAGGGACCCCCCGGCAATCAGCCCCAGCATTTT. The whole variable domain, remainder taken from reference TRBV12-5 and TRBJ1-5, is DARVTQTPRHKVTEMGQEVTMRCQPILGHNTVFWYRQTMMQGLELLAYFRNRAPLDDSGMPKDRFSAEMPDATLATLKIQPSEPRDSAVYFCASQGPPGNQPQHFGDGTRLSIL.

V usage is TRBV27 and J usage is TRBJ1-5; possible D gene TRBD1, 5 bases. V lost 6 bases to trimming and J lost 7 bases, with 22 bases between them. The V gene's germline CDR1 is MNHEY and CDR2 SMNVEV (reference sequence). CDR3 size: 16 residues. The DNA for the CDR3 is TGTGCCAGCAGAGAGGTGGGGATTGGGGGGGGACAGCCCCAGCATTTT. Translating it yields CASREVGIGGGQPQHF.

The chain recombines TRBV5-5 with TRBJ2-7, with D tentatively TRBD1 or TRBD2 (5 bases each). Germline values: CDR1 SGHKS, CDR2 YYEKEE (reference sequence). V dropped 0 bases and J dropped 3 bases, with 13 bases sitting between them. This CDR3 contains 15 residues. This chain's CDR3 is CASSLERGAIYEQYF. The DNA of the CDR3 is TGTGCCAGCAGCTTGGAAAGGGGAGCTATCTACGAGCAGTACTTC.

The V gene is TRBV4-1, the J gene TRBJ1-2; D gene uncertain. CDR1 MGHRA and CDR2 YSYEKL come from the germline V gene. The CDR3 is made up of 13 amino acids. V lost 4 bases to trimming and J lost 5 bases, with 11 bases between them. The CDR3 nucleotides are TGCGCCAGCAGCCCAGAGCGTTTTTATGGCTACACCTTC. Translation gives CASSPERFYGYTF.

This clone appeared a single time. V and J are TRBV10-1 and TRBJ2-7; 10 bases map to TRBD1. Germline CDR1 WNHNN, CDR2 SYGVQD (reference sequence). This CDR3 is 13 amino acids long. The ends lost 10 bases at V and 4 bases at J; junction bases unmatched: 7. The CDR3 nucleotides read TGCGCCATGACAGGGGGCTCTAGGTACGAGCAGTACTTC. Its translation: CAMTGGSRYEQYF.

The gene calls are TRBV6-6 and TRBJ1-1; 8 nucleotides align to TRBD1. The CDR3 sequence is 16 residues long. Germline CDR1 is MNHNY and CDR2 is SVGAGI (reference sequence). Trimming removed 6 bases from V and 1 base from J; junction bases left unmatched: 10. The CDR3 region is CASSPPRDRKNTEAFF. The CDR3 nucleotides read TGTGCCAGCAGCCCTCCCCGGGACAGGAAGAACACTGAAGCTTTCTTT.

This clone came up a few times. CDR3 nucleotide sequence: TGTGCCACCAATCGGAGGATCCCGTCTAACTATGGCTACACCTTC. Amino acids: CATNRRIPSNYGYTF. The genes are TRBV28 and TRBJ1-2; D gene ambiguous. Germline CDR1 and CDR2: MDHEN and SYDVKM. The V and J ends lost 10 bases and 0 bases respectively, with 18 bases between them. This CDR3 is built from 15 residues.

CDR3 amino acids: CASSLEGTGELFF. For the CDR3, the DNA is TGCGCCAGCAGCTTGGAAGGGACCGGGGAGCTGTTTTTT. This chain joins TRBV5-1 and TRBJ2-2; D not resolved. This CDR3 spans 13 amino acids. V was trimmed by 0 bases and J by 5 bases, leaving 5 bases between them. Germline V lookup: CDR1 SGHRS, CDR2 YFSETQ.

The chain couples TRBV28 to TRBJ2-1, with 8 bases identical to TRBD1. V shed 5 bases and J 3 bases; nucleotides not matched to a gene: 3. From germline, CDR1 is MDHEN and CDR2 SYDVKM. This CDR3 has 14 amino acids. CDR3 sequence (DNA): TGTGCCAGCAGTGACAGGGGAGGCTACAATGAGCAGTTCTTC. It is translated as CASSDRGGYNEQFF.

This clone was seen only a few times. The DNA of the CDR3 is TGTGCCAGCAGCCCCGGGGGTCGGGGGATTGGTGAAAAACTGTTTTTT. Protein: CASSPGGRGIGEKLFF. J is TRBJ1-4 and V is TRBV7-8; TRBD1 might be the D (5 bases). The length of the CDR3 is 16 residues. Germline-derived CDR1 and CDR2 are SGHVS and FQNEAQ. Trimming removed 5 bases at V and 7 bases at J, with 20 bases between. Variable domain in full (rest from reference TRBV7-8 and TRBJ1-4): GAGVSQSPRYKVAKRGQDVALRCDPISGHVSLFWYQQALGQGPEFLTYFQNEAQLDKSGLPSDRFFAERPEGSVSTLKIQRTQQEDSAVYLCASSPGGRGIGEKLFFGSGTQLSVL.

The CDR3 here is CASSEQGRAYGYTF. CDR3 DNA: TGTGCCAGCAGTGAACAGGGGCGCGCCTATGGCTACACCTTC. J is TRBJ1-2 and V is TRBV6-4, with TRBD1 matching over 7 bases. The germline gives CDR1 MRHNA, CDR2 SNTAGT. This CDR3 is built from 14 residues. The junction had 5 bases not matched to a gene; V was cut back by 3 bases and J by 4 bases.

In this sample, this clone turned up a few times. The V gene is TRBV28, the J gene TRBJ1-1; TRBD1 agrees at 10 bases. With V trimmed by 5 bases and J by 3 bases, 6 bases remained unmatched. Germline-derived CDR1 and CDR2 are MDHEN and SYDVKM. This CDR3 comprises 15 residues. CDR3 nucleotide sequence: TGTGCCAGCAGTCCGATAGGACAGGGGGACACTGAAGCTTTCTTT. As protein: CASSPIGQGDTEAFF.

The CDR3 sequence: CASSYLQTSPTDTQYF. CDR3 nucleotide sequence: TGTGCCAGCAGTTACTTACAGACTAGTCCCACAGATACGCAGTATTTT. V and J are TRBV6-6 and TRBJ2-3, with D tentatively TRBD2 (6 bases). Trimming took 1 base from V and 2 from J, leaving 13 bases between them. The germline V gene has CDR1 MNHNY and CDR2 SVGAGI (reference sequence). This CDR3 contains 16 residues.

The DNA for the CDR3 is TGTGCCAGTACCCTTACTCTCGCGGGAAGCCCCGGGGAGCTGTTTTTT. Encoded protein: CASTLTLAGSPGELFF. The chain employs TRBV19 and TRBJ2-2; a weak D match, TRBD2 (6 bases). The germline V gene has CDR1 LNHDA and CDR2 SQIVND (reference sequence). V was pared by 7 bases and J by 6 bases, with 21 bases between. There are 16 residues in the CDR3.

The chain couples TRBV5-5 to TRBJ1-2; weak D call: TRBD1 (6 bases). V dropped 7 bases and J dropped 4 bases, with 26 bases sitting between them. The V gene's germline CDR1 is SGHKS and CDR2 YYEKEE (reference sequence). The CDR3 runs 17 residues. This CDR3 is CASQPGAPGSGGYGYTF. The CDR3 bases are TGTGCCAGCCAGCCGGGGGCCCCGGGCTCTGGAGGCTATGGCTACACCTTC.

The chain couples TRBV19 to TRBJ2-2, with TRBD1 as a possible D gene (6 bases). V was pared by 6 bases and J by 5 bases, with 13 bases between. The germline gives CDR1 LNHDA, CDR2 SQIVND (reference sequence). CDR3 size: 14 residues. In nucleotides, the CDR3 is TGTGCCAGTAGCTTCAGGGGAATGACCGGGGAGCTGTTTTTT. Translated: CASSFRGMTGELFF.

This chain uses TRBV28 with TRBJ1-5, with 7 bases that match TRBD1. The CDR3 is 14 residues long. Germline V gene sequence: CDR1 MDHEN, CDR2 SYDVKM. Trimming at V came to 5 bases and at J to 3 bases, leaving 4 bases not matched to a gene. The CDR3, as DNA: TGTGCCAGCAGTGCCGGGACAGTCAATCAGCCCCAGCATTTT. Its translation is CASSAGTVNQPQHF.

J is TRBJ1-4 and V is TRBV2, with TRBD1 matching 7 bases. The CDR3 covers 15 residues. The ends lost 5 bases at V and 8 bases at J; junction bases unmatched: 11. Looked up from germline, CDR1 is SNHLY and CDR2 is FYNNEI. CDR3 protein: CASSRVGTAGEKLFF. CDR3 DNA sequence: TGTGCCAGCAGTAGGGTCGGGACAGCTGGAGAAAAACTGTTTTTT. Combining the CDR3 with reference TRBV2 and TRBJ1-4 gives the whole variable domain EPEVTQTPSHQVTQMGQEVILRCVPISNHLYFYWYRQILGQKVEFLVSFYNNEISEKSEIFDDQFSVERPDGSNFTLKIRSTKLEDSAMYFCASSRVGTAGEKLFFGSGTQLSVL.

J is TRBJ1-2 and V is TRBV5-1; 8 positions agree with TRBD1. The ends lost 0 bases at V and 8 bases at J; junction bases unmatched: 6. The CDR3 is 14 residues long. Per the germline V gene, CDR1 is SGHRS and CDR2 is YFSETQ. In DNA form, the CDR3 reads TGCGCCAGCAGCTTGGAGCAGGGGGCGGGCGGCTACACCTTC. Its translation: CASSLEQGAGGYTF. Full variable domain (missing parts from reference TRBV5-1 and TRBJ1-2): KAGVTQTPRYLIKTRGQQVTLSCSPISGHRSVSWYQQTPGQGLQFLFEYFSETQRNKGNFPGRFSGRQFSNSRSEMNVSTLELGDSALYLCASSLEQGAGGYTFGSGTRLTVV.